In its sample, the clone carrying this TCR beta chain was seen a few times. The antigen remains undetermined. From germline, CDR1 is SGHVS and CDR2 FQNEAQ. The CDR3 contains 15 residues. The ends were cut back, 5 bases at V and 2 bases at J, with 16 bases in the middle. This specimen belongs to a study of T-cell reconstitution after alpha-beta-depleted transplantation in children. Construction of the TCRbeta library involved unique molecular identifiers. Via MiXCR, TCRdb re-called the PCR reads, giving one row per CDR3 protein. The sample holds some 840,000 distinct CDR3 sequences, roughly 16% seen once. Findings and caveats of the study: About two months after transplant, alpha-beta T cells reportedly came from several hundred expanded graft clones. Surviving recipient T cells and thymic progenitors produced the high day-60 TCRbeta diversity seen in some patients. T-cell numbers and diversity one year post-transplant derived largely from freshly generated T cells.

The material was PBMCs, mostly from graft donor cells, obtained 360 days after TCRalphabeta/CD19-depleted stem cell transplant. The clonotype was recovered from a male patient aged 5 to 17 who had a stem cell transplant for acute lymphoblastic leukemia, so the T cells may come from the graft donor. The rearrangement links TRBV7-8 to TRBJ2-7, with a weak D call TRBD1 (6 bases). The DNA for the CDR3 is TGTGCCAGCAGCCCAGACAGGATTCGACCCTACGAGCAGTACTTC. It is translated as CASSPDRIRPYEQYF.